Given below is one T cell receptor (beta chain) in context. The antigen is not known. Prior autoimmune disease or systemic immunosuppression barred patients. This sample was taken from a study of OX40 agonist ivuxolimab in advanced cancers. Turning to the study itself: Patients received intravenous ivuxolimab every 2 weeks at 0.01 to 10 mg/kg.

General observations from the study: Normalized T-cell clonal expansion was also low in some nonresponders. Dosing at 0.1 to 3.0 mg/kg was accompanied by clonal expansion of CD4+ and CD8+ blood T cells by week 6.

The CDR3 is 15 residues long. The V and J ends lost 5 bases and 6 bases, in that order; junction bases with no gene match: 10. Germline V gene lookup returns CDR1 KGHSH and CDR2 LQKENI. Sequencing used immunoSEQ multiplex PCR; TCRdb keeps in-frame clones, though not all of them. The sample has around 84,000 clones; 90% to 95% are singletons. The sample was CD4+ or CD8+ T cells sorted from blood, taken in a trial of the OX40 agonist ivuxolimab. The chain has TRBV18 and TRBJ2-3; 8 bases align to TRBD2. The receptor was isolated from an adult with an advanced solid tumor such as melanoma, head and neck, liver or kidney cancer. The DNA for the CDR3 is TGTGCCAGCTCATTACCACGGACTAGCCCGGATACGCAGTATTTT. It codes for CASSLPRTSPDTQYF.